The next 2 T cell receptor beta chains were all read from a single sample in a study of T cell changes during pregnancy in multiple sclerosis. The protocol was immunoSEQ multiplex PCR, while the TCRdb copy is restricted to in-frame clones and leaves out a portion. Of under 85,000 clones listed, around nine tenths are singletons. This material consisted of CD4+ T cells from peripheral blood mononuclear cells, taken in the third trimester of pregnancy. The source of these receptors is a female donor in good health, enrolled as a control in a pregnancy study.

The chain employs TRBV7-8 and TRBJ1-1; no definite D call. This CDR3 is 15 amino acids long. Germline V CDR1 and CDR2: SGHVS, FQNEAQ. The V end was cut by 6 bases, the J end by 0 bases, with 14 bases between. The DNA for the CDR3 is TGTGCCAGCAGTTCGGACTCCGCCGTGAACACTGAAGCTTTCTTT. Residues: CASSSDSAVNTEAFF.

This clone was found a few times. The V and J genes are TRBV6-1 and TRBJ1-1; D perhaps matches TRBD1 (6 bases). Trimming stripped 2 bases from V and 11 bases from J, with 12 bases between. The germline gives CDR1 MNHNS, CDR2 SASEGT. This CDR3 is built from 12 residues. CDR3 DNA sequence: TGTGCCAGCAGTGAATTAGGACAGCGGGCTTTCTTT. The encoded protein is CASSELGQRAFF.